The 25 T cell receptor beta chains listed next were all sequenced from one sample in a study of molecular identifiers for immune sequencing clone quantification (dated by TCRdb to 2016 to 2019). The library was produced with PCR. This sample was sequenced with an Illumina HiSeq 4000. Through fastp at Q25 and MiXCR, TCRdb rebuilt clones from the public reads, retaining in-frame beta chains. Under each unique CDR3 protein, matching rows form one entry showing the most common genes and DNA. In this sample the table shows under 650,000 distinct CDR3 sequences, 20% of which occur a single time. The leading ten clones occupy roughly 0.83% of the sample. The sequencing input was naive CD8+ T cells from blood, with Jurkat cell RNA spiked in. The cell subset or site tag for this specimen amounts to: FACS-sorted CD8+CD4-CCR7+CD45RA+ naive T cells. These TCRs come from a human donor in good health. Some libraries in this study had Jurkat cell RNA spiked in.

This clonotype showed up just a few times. CDR3 region: CASSQDWGPGQGKDEQFF. Written as DNA, the CDR3 is TGTGCCAGCAGCCAAGATTGGGGCCCGGGACAGGGTAAGGATGAGCAGTTCTTC. The V and J genes are TRBV3-1 and TRBJ2-1; 9 bases fit TRBD1. The CDR3 has 18 residues. Per germline, CDR1 LGHDT and CDR2 YNNKEL (reference sequence). The trim removed 0 bases at V and 8 bases at J, leaving 14 bases unmatched.

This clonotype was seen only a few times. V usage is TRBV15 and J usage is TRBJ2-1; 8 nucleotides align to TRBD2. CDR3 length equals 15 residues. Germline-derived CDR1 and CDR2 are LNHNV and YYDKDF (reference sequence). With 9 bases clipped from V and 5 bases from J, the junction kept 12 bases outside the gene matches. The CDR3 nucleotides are TGTGCCACAGGGGTTGAAACTAGCGGCCACAATGAGCAGTTCTTC. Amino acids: CATGVETSGHNEQFF.

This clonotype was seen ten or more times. CDR3 sequence (DNA): TGCAGTGCTAGTATTACTCCGGGACCCACCCAAGAGACCCAGTACTTC. Its translation is CSASITPGPTQETQYF. This sequence joins TRBV20-1 and TRBJ2-5; D may be TRBD1 or TRBD2 (5 bases each). V lost 3 bases and J lost 1, with 18 bases in between. The germline CDR1 and CDR2 sequences are DFQATT and SNEGSKA (reference sequence). The CDR3 consists of 16 residues.

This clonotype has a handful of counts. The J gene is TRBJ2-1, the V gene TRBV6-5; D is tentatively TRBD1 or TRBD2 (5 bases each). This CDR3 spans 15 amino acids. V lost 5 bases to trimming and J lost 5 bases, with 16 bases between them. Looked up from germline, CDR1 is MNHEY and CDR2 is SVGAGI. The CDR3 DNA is TGTGCCAGCAGTCCGGGGTGGGGGTACAACAATGAGCAGTTCTTC. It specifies CASSPGWGYNNEQFF.

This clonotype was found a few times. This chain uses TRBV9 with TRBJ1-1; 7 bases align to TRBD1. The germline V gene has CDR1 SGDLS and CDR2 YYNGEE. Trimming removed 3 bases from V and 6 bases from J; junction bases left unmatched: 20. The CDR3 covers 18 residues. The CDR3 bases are TGTGCCAGCAGCGAGGGGGCCTTAATAGCGTCCGATCCCCCTGAAGCTTTCTTT. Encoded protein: CASSEGALIASDPPEAFF.

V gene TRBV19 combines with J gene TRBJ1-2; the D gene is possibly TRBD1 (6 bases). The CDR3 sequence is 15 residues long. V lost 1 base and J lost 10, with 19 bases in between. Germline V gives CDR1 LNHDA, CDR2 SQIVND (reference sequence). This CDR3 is CASSIGARGRSDYTF. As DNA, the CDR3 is TGTGCCAGTAGTATAGGTGCCAGGGGAAGGAGTGACTACACCTTC.

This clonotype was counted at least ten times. The CDR3 DNA follows: TGTGCCAGCAGCTTAGCCGGCGCGGCCTACGAGCAGTACTTC. The encoded protein is CASSLAGAAYEQYF. This chain joins TRBV7-6 and TRBJ2-7; no clear D. Germline CDR1 is SGHVS and CDR2 is FNYEAQ. V lost 0 bases, J lost 2 bases, and 8 bases lay in between. The CDR3 sequence is 14 residues long.

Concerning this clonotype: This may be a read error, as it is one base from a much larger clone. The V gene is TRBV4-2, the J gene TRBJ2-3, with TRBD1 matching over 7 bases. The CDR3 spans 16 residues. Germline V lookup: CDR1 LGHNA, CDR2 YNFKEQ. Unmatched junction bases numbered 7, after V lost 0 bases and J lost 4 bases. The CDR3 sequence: CASSQDYRGAADTQYF. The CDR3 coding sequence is TGTGCCAGCAGCCAAGATTACAGGGGTGCCGCAGATACGCAGTATTTT.

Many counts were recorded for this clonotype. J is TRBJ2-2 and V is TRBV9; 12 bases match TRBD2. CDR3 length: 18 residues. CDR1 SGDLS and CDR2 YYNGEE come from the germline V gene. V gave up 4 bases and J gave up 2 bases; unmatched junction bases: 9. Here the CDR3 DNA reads TGTGCCAGCAGCCCCGTCCCTAGCGGGGGGGCCAACACCGGGGAGCTGTTTTTT. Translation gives CASSPVPSGGANTGELFF.

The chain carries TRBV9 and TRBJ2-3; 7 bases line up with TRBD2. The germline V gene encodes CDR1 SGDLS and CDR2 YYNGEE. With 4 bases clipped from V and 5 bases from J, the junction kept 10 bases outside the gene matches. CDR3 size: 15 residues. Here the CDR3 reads CASSTLEAGIDTQYF. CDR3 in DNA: TGTGCCAGCAGCACCCTCGAAGCGGGGATAGATACGCAGTATTTT.

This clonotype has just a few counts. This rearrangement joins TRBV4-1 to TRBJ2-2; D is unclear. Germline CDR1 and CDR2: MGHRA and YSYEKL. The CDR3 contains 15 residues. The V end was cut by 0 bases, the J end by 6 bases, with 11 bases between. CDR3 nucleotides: TGCGCCAGCAGCCAAGACGTATCCTACCCCGGGGAGCTGTTTTTT. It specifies CASSQDVSYPGELFF.

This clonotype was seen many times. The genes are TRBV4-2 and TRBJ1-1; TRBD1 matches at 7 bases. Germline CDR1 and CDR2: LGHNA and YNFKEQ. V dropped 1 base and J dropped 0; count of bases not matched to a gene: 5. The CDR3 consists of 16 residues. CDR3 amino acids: CASSQGTGALNTEAFF. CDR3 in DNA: TGTGCCAGCAGCCAAGGGACAGGCGCTTTGAACACTGAAGCTTTCTTT.

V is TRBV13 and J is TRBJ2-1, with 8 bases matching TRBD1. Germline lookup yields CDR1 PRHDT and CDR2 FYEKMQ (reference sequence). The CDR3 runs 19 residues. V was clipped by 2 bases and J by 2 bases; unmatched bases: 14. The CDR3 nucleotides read TGTGCCAGCAGCTTAAAGACCAGGGGGCGCAGCGGCCCCTACAATGAGCAGTTCTTC. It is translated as CASSLKTRGRSGPYNEQFF. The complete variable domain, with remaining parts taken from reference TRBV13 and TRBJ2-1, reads AAGVIQSPRHLIKEKRETATLKCYPIPRHDTVYWYQQGPGQDPQFLISFYEKMQSDKGSIPDRFSAQQFSDYHSELNMSSLELGDSALYFCASSLKTRGRSGPYNEQFFGPGTRLTVL.

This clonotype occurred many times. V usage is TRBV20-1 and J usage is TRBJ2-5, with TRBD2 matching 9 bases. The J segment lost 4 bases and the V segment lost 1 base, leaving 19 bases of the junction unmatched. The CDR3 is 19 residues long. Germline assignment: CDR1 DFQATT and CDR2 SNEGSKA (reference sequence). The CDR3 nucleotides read TGCAGTGCTAGAGTGGGGTTAGCGGGAGAGGTTTTTACACCAGAGACCCAGTACTTC. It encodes CSARVGLAGEVFTPETQYF.

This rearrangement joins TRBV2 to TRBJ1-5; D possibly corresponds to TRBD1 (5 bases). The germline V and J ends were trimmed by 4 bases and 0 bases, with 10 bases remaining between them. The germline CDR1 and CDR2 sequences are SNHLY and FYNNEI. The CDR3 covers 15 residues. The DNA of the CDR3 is TGTGCCAGCAGTGGGACATGGTCTAGCAATCAGCCCCAGCATTTT. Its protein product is CASSGTWSSNQPQHF.

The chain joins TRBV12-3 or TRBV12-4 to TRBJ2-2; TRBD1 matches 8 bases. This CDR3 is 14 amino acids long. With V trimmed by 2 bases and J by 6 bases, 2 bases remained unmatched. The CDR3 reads CASSLLTGAGELFF. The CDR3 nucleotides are TGTGCCAGCAGTTTATTGACAGGGGCCGGGGAGCTGTTTTTT.

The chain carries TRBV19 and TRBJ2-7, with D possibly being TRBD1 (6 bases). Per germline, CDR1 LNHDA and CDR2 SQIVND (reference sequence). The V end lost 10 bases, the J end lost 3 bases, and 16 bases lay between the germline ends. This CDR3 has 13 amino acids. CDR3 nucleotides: TGTGCCACCTCGGAGACAGGAGACTACGAGCAGTACTTC. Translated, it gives CATSETGDYEQYF.

The CDR3 reads CASSQDPGSTNEKLFF. CDR3 sequence (DNA): TGCGCCAGCAGCCAAGATCCGGGATCGACTAATGAAAAACTGTTTTTT. V usage is TRBV4-1 and J usage is TRBJ1-4, with D uncertain. This CDR3 is built from 16 residues. The germline V gene has CDR1 MGHRA and CDR2 YSYEKL. The V gene lost 0 bases and the J gene lost 2 bases, with 10 bases spanning the gap.

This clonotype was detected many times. The CDR3 sequence: CASSLEGQPLYEQYF. The CDR3 DNA reads as TGTGCCAGCAGCTTGGAGGGGCAGCCTCTCTACGAGCAGTACTTC. This chain links TRBV5-5 with TRBJ2-7; the D gene is possibly TRBD1 (5 bases). With 0 bases removed from V and 3 bases from J, the gap between germline ends came to 13 bases. The CDR3 covers 15 residues. The V gene's germline CDR1 is SGHKS and CDR2 YYEKEE (reference sequence).

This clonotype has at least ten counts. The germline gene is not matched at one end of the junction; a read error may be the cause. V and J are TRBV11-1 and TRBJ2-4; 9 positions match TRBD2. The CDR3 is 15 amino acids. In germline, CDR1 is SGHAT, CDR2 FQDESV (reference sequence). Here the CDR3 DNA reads TGTGCCAGCAGCATTATAGCGGGAGCCGAAAACATTCAGTACTTC. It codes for CASSIIAGAENIQYF. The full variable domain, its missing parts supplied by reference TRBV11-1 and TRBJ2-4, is EAEVAQSPRYKITEKSQAVAFWCDPISGHATLYWYRQILGQGPELLVQFQDESVVDDSQLPKDRFSAERLKGVDSTLKIQPAELGDSAMYLCASSIIAGAENIQYFGAGTRLSVL.

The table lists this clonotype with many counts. The CDR3 region is CASSGDLAGSQETQYF. DNA of the CDR3: TGTGCCAGCAGCGGAGATTTAGCGGGGAGCCAAGAGACCCAGTACTTC. The chain joins TRBV9 to TRBJ2-5; 8 bases are a match to TRBD2. The trim removed 3 bases at V and 1 base at J, leaving 8 bases unmatched. This CDR3 has 16 amino acids. Germline loops: CDR1 SGDLS, CDR2 YYNGEE. Complete variable domain (other parts from reference TRBV9 and TRBJ2-5): DSGVTQTPKHLITATGQRVTLRCSPRSGDLSVYWYQQSLDQGLQFLIQYYNGEERAKGNILERFSAQQFPDLHSELNLSSLELGDSALYFCASSGDLAGSQETQYFGPGTRLLVL.

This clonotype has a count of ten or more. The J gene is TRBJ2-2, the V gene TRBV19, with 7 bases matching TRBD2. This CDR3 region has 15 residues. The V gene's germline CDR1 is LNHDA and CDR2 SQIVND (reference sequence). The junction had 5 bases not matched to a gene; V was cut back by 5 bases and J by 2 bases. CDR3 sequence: CASSAASGNTGELFF. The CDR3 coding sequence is TGTGCCAGTAGTGCGGCTAGCGGAAACACCGGGGAGCTGTTTTTT.

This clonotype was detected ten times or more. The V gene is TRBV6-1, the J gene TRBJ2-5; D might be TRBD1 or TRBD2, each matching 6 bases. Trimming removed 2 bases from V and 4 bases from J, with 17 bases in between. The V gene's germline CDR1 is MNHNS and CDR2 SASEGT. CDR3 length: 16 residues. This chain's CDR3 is CASSELGLPGVETQYF. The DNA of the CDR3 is TGTGCCAGCAGTGAACTGGGACTTCCAGGGGTAGAGACCCAGTACTTC.

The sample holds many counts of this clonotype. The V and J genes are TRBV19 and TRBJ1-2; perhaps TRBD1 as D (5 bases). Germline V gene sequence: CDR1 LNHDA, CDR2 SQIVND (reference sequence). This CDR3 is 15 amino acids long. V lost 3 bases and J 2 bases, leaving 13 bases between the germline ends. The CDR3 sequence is CASSILGYRNYGYTF. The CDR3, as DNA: TGTGCCAGTAGTATTTTGGGATACAGGAACTATGGCTACACCTTC.

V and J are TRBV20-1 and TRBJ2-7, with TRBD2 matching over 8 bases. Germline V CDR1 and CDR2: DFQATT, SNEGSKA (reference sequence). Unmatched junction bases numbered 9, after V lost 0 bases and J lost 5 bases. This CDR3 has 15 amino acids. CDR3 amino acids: CSARDGGRPRHEQYF. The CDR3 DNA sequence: TGCAGTGCTAGAGATGGCGGGAGGCCTCGACACGAGCAGTACTTC.